The TCR beta chain described here comes from a study of OX40 agonist ivuxolimab in advanced cancers. Looking at the study overall: Averaging 60 years in age, with a range of about 23 to 80, the cohort was 65% to 85% male. In three patients, partial responses were observed, one with hepatocellular carcinoma and two with cutaneous melanoma. Prior therapy, whether anti-PD-1, anti-PD-L1 or anti-CTLA-4, was allowed, and roughly 40% had some.

The germline V gene encodes CDR1 MNHEY and CDR2 SVGAGI. V shed 0 bases and J shed 8 bases, with 7 bases lying between them. The CDR3 has 12 amino acids. Here immunoSEQ multiplex PCR was the method, and the copy in TCRdb shows in-frame clones only, minus some. The sample has 55,000 to 75,000 clones, around four fifths seen once. In the case of this clone: The antigen is not known.

Notes on the study in general: At 0.1 to 3.0 mg/kg and by week 6, clonal expansion occurred in CD4+ and CD8+ blood T cells.

The sample here was CD4+ or CD8+ T cells sorted from blood, taken in a trial of the OX40 agonist ivuxolimab. V gene TRBV6-5 combines with J gene TRBJ1-1; no firm D call. The sequence was obtained from an adult with an advanced solid tumor such as melanoma, head and neck, liver or kidney cancer. The CDR3 loop is CASSYSGREAFF. The CDR3 coding sequence is TGTGCCAGCAGTTACTCGGGGAGAGAAGCTTTCTTT.